The following is a T cell receptor beta chain sequence with its context. The sample holds many counts of this clonotype. This clone's antigen is unknown. Base qualities were left out, and no much larger clone turns up one base away. Relative to germline, V is 6 bases shorter and J is 10 bases shorter, with 16 bases between their ends. The CDR3, from cysteine to phenylalanine, totals 13 residues. Only the CDR3 part of the read is kept: 39 bases, read in frame from the first base. From the germline V gene (reference sequence), CDR1 is MNHEY and CDR2 is SMNVEV. The axillary draining lymph nodes of breast cancer patients were the source of the lymph node samples. Data came from an Illumina HiSeq 2000. TCR beta chain libraries were generated by multiplex PCR amplification. High-throughput sequencing was used to analyze the amplified TCR beta chain products. The public reads were quality trimmed at Q25 with fastp and then assembled into clones with MiXCR by TCRdb, keeping productive beta chains. Each entry is one CDR3 protein sequence, shown with its most common DNA and genes. Across this sample there are approximately 130,000 distinct CDR3 sequences, with less than 25% seen only once. The ten top clones hold around 2.2% of the sample.

The data originate from a study of breast tumors, draining lymph nodes, adjacent tissues (dated by TCRdb to about 2016). Describing the broader study: The study compared TCR beta repertoires across tumor, adjacent nontumor tissue and axillary lymph nodes from breast cancer patients. In human breast cancer, the study set out to assess how tumor, surrounding tissue and draining lymph node repertoires relate to one another and whether T cells might be exchanged between them.

Study-wide findings and limitations: The data were considered consistent with the idea that most tumor T cells come from the lymph node and then expand in tumor tissue. The study presented the conclusion that tumor T cells originate in lymph nodes as consistent with a hypothesis, not as something directly demonstrated. Tumor T-cell repertoires showed less diversity than lymph node repertoires and more diversity than nontumor tissue repertoires, and tumor T-cell repertoires showed preferential V and J gene usage. The similarity between tumor and nontumor tissue repertoires was significantly greater in luminal-like breast cancer than in basal-like breast cancer.

The sequenced sample consisted of axillary lymph node tissue. The sequence came from a female donor with breast cancer. Some clones in this sample may be carry-over from other donors' samples. The V gene is TRBV27 and the J gene is TRBJ1-3; tentative D gene TRBD1, with 5 bases matching. The DNA is as follows: TGTGCCAGCAGCCCATGGGGGGAGGGGACCATATATTTT. Its coded protein is CASSPWGEGTIYF.